A single sample gave rise to the 19 T cell receptor beta chains below, sequenced in a study of blood T cell repertoires in COVID-19. Profiling relied on immunoSEQ multiplex PCR, and the TCRdb table lists in-frame clones only, not all of them. Among 150,000 to 200,000 clones listed, approximately 88% were seen once. The sample was peripheral blood. Receptors were obtained from a woman aged 60-70 years who had recovered from COVID-19.

V and J are TRBV6-1 and TRBJ1-3; D is unresolved. This CDR3 has 15 amino acids. Trimming left V 5 bases short and J 0 bases short, with 11 bases between. Germline V gene data show CDR1 as MNHNS and CDR2 as SASEGT. CDR3 DNA: TGTGCCAGCAGTCGCCGGGATGACTCTGGAAACACCATATATTTT. Amino acid sequence: CASSRRDDSGNTIYF.

Comments on this clone: Other DNA variants within this sample encode the same CDR3. This sequence joins TRBV5-1 and TRBJ1-5, with D possibly matching TRBD1 (5 bases). V lost 0 bases and J 4 bases, leaving 8 bases between the germline ends. The CDR3 is made up of 14 amino acids. Germline CDR1 is SGHRS and CDR2 is YFSETQ. The CDR3, as DNA: TGCGCCAGCAGCTTGGCCGGGGGTAATCAGCCCCAGCATTTT. Translating gives CASSLAGGNQPQHF.

This chain connects TRBV5-1 to TRBJ2-7; TRBD1 matches 8 bases. V shed 5 bases, J shed 6 bases, and the junction held 7 bases outside the gene matches. The germline CDR1 and CDR2 sequences are SGHRS and YFSETQ. The CDR3 totals 13 residues. CDR3 sequence (DNA): TGCGCCAGCAGGGACAGGGCTCGTCCCGAGCAGTACTTC. This translates into CASRDRARPEQYF.

This chain joins TRBV10-3 and TRBJ2-1; 13 bases map to TRBD2. The CDR3 is 20 amino acids. With 0 bases clipped from V and 9 bases from J, the junction kept 17 bases outside the gene matches. CDR1 and CDR2 (germline): ENHRY, SYGVKD. CDR3 protein: CAISESNPRTSGGPPSEQFF. In nucleotides, the CDR3 is TGTGCCATCAGTGAGTCGAACCCGCGGACTAGCGGGGGTCCCCCAAGTGAGCAGTTCTTC.

The CDR3 is CASSLPGYLTF. CDR3 nucleotides: TGCGCCAGCAGCCTCCCGGGTTACTTGACTTTC. The chain links TRBV4-1 to TRBJ2-6; D remains unclear. Trimming took off 4 bases at V and 17 bases at J, with 12 bases between the two ends. Looked up from germline, CDR1 is MGHRA and CDR2 is YSYEKL. The CDR3 spans 11 residues.

The chain links TRBV10-2 to TRBJ1-1, with a possible D match to TRBD1 (6 bases). Looked up from germline, CDR1 is WSHSY and CDR2 is SAAADI. The CDR3 loop spans 13 amino acids. Deletions cut 8 bases from V and 1 base from J, with 11 bases between. CDR3 coding DNA: TGCGCCAGCTTGGGGGCACAGAACACTGAAGCTTTCTTT. It encodes CASLGAQNTEAFF.

The CDR3 here is CASSQGTSGGFNEQFF. The CDR3 nucleotides read TGTGCCAGCAGCCAGGGGACTAGCGGGGGATTTAATGAGCAGTTCTTC. This chain uses TRBV4-2 with TRBJ2-1; TRBD2 matches at 14 bases. The CDR3 spans 16 residues. V lost 3 bases to trimming and J lost 7 bases; unmatched junction nucleotides: 5. Germline lookup yields CDR1 LGHNA and CDR2 YNFKEQ.

V is TRBV14 and J is TRBJ2-3; D may be TRBD1 (5 bases). The germline V gene has CDR1 SGHDN and CDR2 FVKESK. V lost 1 base and J lost 2, with 7 bases in between. This CDR3 is 14 amino acids long. DNA of the CDR3: TGTGCCAGCAGCCAAGGACAGTTCACAGATACGCAGTATTTT. Encoded protein: CASSQGQFTDTQYF.

The chain recombines TRBV3-1 (or the pseudogene TRBV3-2) with TRBJ1-3, with 10 bases identical to TRBD1. CDR1 is LGHDT, CDR2 YNNKEL, per germline (reference sequence). The CDR3 is 16 amino acids. V lost 5 bases and J lost 2; bases outside the gene matches: 6. Here the CDR3 reads CASSGRGQGAGNTIYF. The CDR3 DNA reads as TGTGCCAGCAGCGGACGAGGACAGGGGGCTGGAAACACCATATATTTT.

This rearrangement joins TRBV18 to TRBJ1-6; 9 bases are shared with TRBD1. Germline-derived CDR1 and CDR2 are KGHSH and LQKENI. This CDR3 spans 15 amino acids. The V and J ends lost 3 bases and 7 bases, in that order; junction bases with no gene match: 4. The CDR3 coding sequence is TGTGCCAGCTCACCGCGGACAGGGGAGAATTCACCCCTCCACTTT. Amino acid sequence: CASSPRTGENSPLHF.

The J gene is TRBJ1-1, the V gene TRBV30; TRBD1 is a possible D gene (6 bases). The CDR3 is 13 amino acids. Per germline, CDR1 GTSNPN and CDR2 SVGIG (reference sequence). Deletions cut 4 bases from V and 1 base from J, with 10 bases between. CDR3 protein: CAWNQDRNTEAFF. The CDR3 region has the DNA TGTGCCTGGAACCAGGACAGGAACACTGAAGCTTTCTTT.

The CDR3 loop reads CASSQGLNTEAFF. CDR3 nucleotide sequence: TGTGCCAGCAGTCAGGGTTTAAACACTGAAGCTTTCTTT. The gene calls are TRBV11-2 and TRBJ1-1; D is possibly TRBD1 (5 bases). Germline V lookup: CDR1 SGHAT, CDR2 FQNNGV. The CDR3 loop spans 13 amino acids. V shed 6 bases and J shed 2 bases, with 10 bases lying between them.

The CDR3 is CATSESGQGGTEAFF. The CDR3 nucleotides are TGTGCCACCAGTGAATCCGGACAGGGAGGCACTGAAGCTTTCTTT. The chain links TRBV24-1 to TRBJ1-1; 8 bases fit TRBD1. Germline V gives CDR1 KGHDR, CDR2 SFDVKD. This CDR3 is built from 15 residues. J gave up 4 bases and V 4 bases, and 7 bases lay outside the gene matches.

This clone was observed a single time. J is TRBJ2-1 and V is TRBV6-6, with D unresolved. Germline CDR1 and CDR2: MNHNY and SVGAGI (reference sequence). This CDR3 spans 12 amino acids. Between the trimmed V and J ends, which lost 5 bases and 2 bases, there was a span of 4 bases. The CDR3 loop is CASSLAYNEQFF. The CDR3 region has the DNA TGTGCCAGCAGTCTCGCCTACAATGAGCAGTTCTTC.

The DNA for the CDR3 is TGTGCCAGCAGCCAAGTCCAGGGGGCTGAAGCTTTCTTT. This encodes CASSQVQGAEAFF. The rearrangement links TRBV3-1 (or the pseudogene TRBV3-2) to TRBJ1-1, with 7 bases matching TRBD1. V lost 1 base to trimming and J lost 6 bases; unmatched junction nucleotides: 2. In germline, CDR1 is LGHDT, CDR2 YNNKEL (reference sequence). CDR3 size: 13 residues.

The genes are TRBV23-1 and TRBJ2-5; TRBD2 aligns across 14 bases. TRBV23-1 is an ORF, with its function uncertain. V lost 0 bases and J lost 4; bases outside the gene matches: 10. The CDR3 is 19 residues long. DNA of the CDR3: TGCGCCAGCAGTCAATCCGGGACTAGCGGGGGACGGGATTTAGAGACCCAGTACTTC. Its translation is CASSQSGTSGGRDLETQYF.

The chain combines TRBV11-2 with TRBJ2-7; 10 nucleotides line up with TRBD1. Per germline, CDR1 SGHAT and CDR2 FQNNGV. The CDR3 is made up of 15 amino acids. J was trimmed by 5 bases and V by 2 bases; bases with no gene match: 6. CDR3 loop: CASSLWGQGSNEQYF. CDR3 sequence (DNA): TGTGCCAGCAGCTTATGGGGACAGGGGAGCAACGAGCAGTACTTC.

The chain links TRBV6-2 or TRBV6-3 to TRBJ2-3; the match to TRBD2 covers 7 bases. Germline loops: CDR1 MNHEY, CDR2 SVGEGT. Losses at the gene ends were 6 bases for V and 3 bases for J; bases not matched to a gene: 9. The CDR3 totals 15 residues. The chain's CDR3 is CASSWAAGWTDTQYF. The CDR3 DNA reads TGTGCCAGCAGCTGGGCAGCGGGGTGGACAGATACGCAGTATTTT.

The chain has TRBV27 and TRBJ2-2; D call uncertain. The CDR3 runs 12 residues. V shed 3 bases and J shed 7 bases, with 6 bases lying between them. Germline CDR1 reads MNHEY; CDR2 reads SMNVEV (reference sequence). In DNA, the CDR3 is TGTGCCAGCAGTTTCTTCGTCGGGGAGCTGTTTTTT. Translating gives CASSFFVGELFF.